The sequence of this T cell receptor (beta chain) was determined in a study of breast tumors, draining lymph nodes, adjacent tissues. Breast cancer patients provided tissue from their axillary draining lymph nodes. On this clonotype: Antigen unknown. This may stem from a read error, because a much larger clone lies one nucleotide away.

This CDR3 comprises 12 residues. Trimming took off 3 bases at V and 11 bases at J, with 14 bases between the two ends. Germline V gives CDR1 SGDLS, CDR2 YYNGEE. MiXCR was run by TCRdb on the multiplex PCR reads, yielding one entry per CDR3 protein. This sample has 150,000 to 200,000 distinct CDR3 sequences, with 33% found just once. Notes on the study in general: Tumor repertoires ranked between lymph nodes and nontumor tissue in diversity, with V and J gene preferences. Luminal-like breast cancer showed significantly greater tumor-nontumor repertoire similarity than basal-like breast cancer did. Most tumor T cells seemingly derive from lymph node, then expand in tumor. Tumor T cell lymph node origin was a supported hypothesis, not proven.

This receptor was taken from a female donor with breast cancer. Some clones in this sample may be carry-over from other donors' samples. Sequencing was done on a sample of axillary lymph node tissue. The V gene is TRBV9, the J gene TRBJ2-5, with a weak D call TRBD2 (7 bases). This CDR3 reads CASSGEGGRQYF. CDR3 bases: TGTGCCAGCAGCGGGGAGGGGGGGAGGCAGTACTTC.